This is a list of T cell receptor beta chains from one sample in a study of cytomegalovirus exposure and HLA in healthy donors. Assay: immunoSEQ multiplex PCR; the TCRdb copy retains only in-frame clones and omits some. The repertoire consists of roughly 68,000 clones, with 65% to 70% occurring once and the leading ten covering less than 25%. The sequenced sample was PBMCs. These receptors were taken from a man aged 40-49 years in good health and CMV-seropositive. Both conserved end residues are trimmed from each CDR3.

length: 12; V: TRBV27; J: TRBJ2-3; CDR3: ASRTGGAPDTQY
length: 13; V: TRBV7-2; J: TRBJ1-1; CDR3: ASSLEGLFSTEAF
length: 12; V: TRBV6-6; J: TRBJ1-1; CDR3: ASTLDRGDTEAF
length: 12; V: TRBV30; J: TRBJ1-5; CDR3: AWNVKGGGQPQH
length: 12; V: TRBV10-2; J: TRBJ1-5; CDR3: ATQDVGPGQPQH
length: 14; V: TRBV19; J: TRBJ1-5; CDR3: ASSIPRRGHGQPQH
length: 12; V: TRBV7-2; J: TRBJ2-1; CDR3: ASSPVLTSIEQF
length: 12; V: TRBV27; J: TRBJ1-5; CDR3: ASSLFPGNQPQH
length: 11; V: TRBV5-1; J: TRBJ2-2; CDR3: ASSVDINGELF
length: 11; V: TRBV6-1; J: TRBJ2-7; CDR3: ASSRTRLYEQY
length: 11; V: TRBV6-1; J: TRBJ1-2; CDR3: ASSLGTYGGYT
length: 12; V: TRBV28; J: TRBJ1-5; CDR3: ASSQGTGKQPQH
length: 11; V: TRBV29-1; J: TRBJ1-5; CDR3: SAGQGAGQPQH
length: 13; V: TRBV11-2; J: TRBJ2-7; CDR3: ASSLFGGGDYEQY
length: 14; V: TRBV21-1; J: TRBJ1-3; CDR3: ASSKVCGFDGNTIY
length: 12; V: TRBV5-4; J: TRBJ2-4; CDR3: ASTTQQAKNIQY
length: 13; V: TRBV2; J: TRBJ1-2; CDR3: ASSESRTLNYGYT
length: 12; V: TRBV28; J: TRBJ1-3; CDR3: ASSLGGPGNTIY
length: 13; V: TRBV5-1; J: TRBJ1-2; CDR3: ASSLWDGGNYGYT
length: 13; V: TRBV30; J: TRBJ1-5; CDR3: AWSADSSSNQPQH
length: 12; V: TRBV4-1; J: TRBJ1-5; CDR3: ASSQETANQPQH
length: 13; V: TRBV7-9; J: TRBJ2-7; CDR3: ASSPRGGDSYEQY
length: 11; V: TRBV4-1; J: TRBJ1-4; CDR3: ASSQVSVEKLF
length: 12; V: TRBV27; J: TRBJ2-1; CDR3: ASSSSGEYNEQF
length: 13; V: TRBV15; J: TRBJ1-3; CDR3: ATSREQSSGNTIY
length: 12; V: TRBV19; J: TRBJ1-2; CDR3: ASRRAQGADGYT